A selection of T cell receptor beta chains follows, all from one sample in a study of blood T cells in healthy people across ages. TCRdb reanalysed the 5' RACE reads using MiXCR and keeps one entry per CDR3 protein. This sample has fewer than 2,000,000 distinct CDR3 sequences; about 31% occur once, and the top ten carry 10% to 12%. The sequenced material came from blood. Receptors originate from a woman between 25 and 40 years old in good health. CDR3s include the opening cysteine and the closing phenylalanine or tryptophan. Each record gives: J gene, V gene, clone size, CDR3 protein. A row's size may be missing; if present it is once, few, many or a size class.

>TRBJ1-1|TRBV28|NA
CASSFAGGYTEAFF
>TRBJ2-5|TRBV7-9|NA
CASSFPIAGGRETQYF
>TRBJ2-1|TRBV6-5|few
CASSYWGGEQFF
>TRBJ1-1|TRBV7-9|NA
CASSPRTLEAFF
>TRBJ1-5|TRBV5-6|few
CASSFGGGANQPQHF
>TRBJ2-1|TRBV27|NA
CASSPGTEGYNEHFF
>TRBJ2-7|TRBV28|NA
CASSPIREGYEQYF
>TRBJ1-2|TRBV4-1|few
CASSHPLRGLDGYTF
>TRBJ2-5|TRBV20-1|NA
CSLQRELRETQYF
>TRBJ2-3|TRBV9|NA
CASSVVPAGVTDTQYF
>TRBJ2-3|TRBV10-3|NA
CAISESEAGGADTQYF
>TRBJ2-7|TRBV12-3/TRBV12-4|few
CASSALRASYEQYF
>TRBJ2-5|TRBV27|few
CASPLAEGAQETQYF
>TRBJ2-7|TRBV11-2|many
CASSPGTGASYEQYF
>TRBJ2-1|TRBV11-3|NA
CASSFDGQGVDEQFF
>TRBJ2-2|TRBV7-6|NA
CASSLLTRTGELFF
>TRBJ2-6|TRBV19|few
CASRTGISGANVLTF
>TRBJ1-2|TRBV20-1|few
CSARATYGAGNYGYTF
>TRBJ2-1|TRBV4-1|NA
CASSQWTSAHNEQFF
>TRBJ2-1|TRBV6-5|NA
CASSYSSRGSEQFF
>TRBJ2-1|TRBV27|NA
CASSLVVTYNEQFF
>TRBJ2-3|TRBV12-3/TRBV12-4|NA
CASSPTTSGRARADTQYF
>TRBJ1-2|TRBV6-1|few
CATGGQGRSYTF
>TRBJ1-2|TRBV7-9|NA
CASSSVDGGPYGYTF
>TRBJ1-1|TRBV5-1|NA
CASSKETRGLGTETFF
>TRBJ2-5|TRBV3-1|few
CASSNGTVMIWETQYF
>TRBJ2-2|TRBV13|NA
CASTPMGRINTGELFF
>TRBJ2-1|TRBV20-1|NA
CSASLWDRGEQFF
>TRBJ2-4|TRBV2|NA
CASSEPLGAKNIQYF
>TRBJ1-2|TRBV27|NA
CASSLYGQDGYTF
>TRBJ2-1|TRBV11-2|NA
CASSLDLSSHEQFF
>TRBJ1-2|TRBV4-1|NA
CASSQEGPGYTF
>TRBJ2-3|TRBV7-9|many
CASSLAQGATDTQYF
>TRBJ2-1|TRBV7-6|few
CAGSRGSSYNEQFF
>TRBJ1-1|TRBV5-1|NA
CASCPTGFTEAFF
>TRBJ2-1|TRBV6-1|NA
CASKKGPGTPQGSEQFF
>TRBJ2-7|TRBV4-1|many
CASSKLAGAYEQYF
>TRBJ2-7|TRBV29-1|many
CSVEGFSYEQYF
>TRBJ1-5|TRBV6-1|few
CASSERYQPQHF
>TRBJ2-3|TRBV9|few
CASSVAAGGRDTQYF
>TRBJ2-1|TRBV29-1|NA
CSNSRNTGERGEQFF
>TRBJ1-5|TRBV7-2|NA
CASSLSEASTQHF
>TRBJ2-7|TRBV20-1|NA
CSVPLAGGSYEQYF
>TRBJ1-2|TRBV20-1|NA
CSARNRDRTNYGYTF
>NA|TRBV27|NA
CASSSPPGGEQYF
>TRBJ1-4|TRBV7-2|NA
CASSFTGGLEKLFF
>TRBJ2-3|TRBV4-1|few
CASSQVLVGPLDTQYF
>TRBJ1-1|TRBV4-1|NA
CASSQGVMNTEAFF
>NA|TRBV25-1|once
CASSGPGAGVNYEQYF